Listed below are T cell receptor beta chains from one sample, sequenced in a study of prognosis after radiotherapy for stage I lung cancer. Each CDR3 protein gets one entry after TCRdb re-called the multiplex PCR reads with MiXCR. The sample has about 27,000 distinct CDR3 sequences, approximately 29% seen once; the top ten hold roughly a third. The specimen was PBMCs, collected before or after stereotactic body radiation therapy (not recorded which). Receptors originate from a donor older than 45 with non-small cell lung cancer. CDR3s include the opening cysteine and the closing phenylalanine or tryptophan. D genes are given only for firm matches. Size is stated for part of the rows, as once, few or many counts, or as a class when the clone is expanded.

j_call d_call clone_size v_call cdr3_nt cdr3_aa
TRBJ1-1 . medium-sized TRBV30 TGTGCCTGGACAGGGATTCAGGACACTGAAGCTTTCTTT CAWTGIQDTEAFF
TRBJ2-6 . many TRBV2 TGTGCCAGCAGTGGGAGGGCAGCCAACGTCCTGACTTTC CASSGRAANVLTF
TRBJ1-1 TRBD1 many TRBV15 TGTGCCACCAGCAGAGTCTTCCTCCTCGACAGGGGTAACACTGAAGCTTTCTTT CATSRVFLLDRGNTEAFF
TRBJ1-4 . . TRBV30 TGTGCCTGGAGTGTGGTAGGGGTGGAAAAACTGTTTTTT CAWSVVGVEKLFF
TRBJ1-5 . . TRBV28 TGTGCCAGCAAGATGGGAGGATATAGCAATCAGCCCCAGCATTTT CASKMGGYSNQPQHF
TRBJ2-5 TRBD1 many TRBV6-9 TGTGCCAGCAGTTACGGGGGACAGGGGAGCGAGACCCAGTACTTC CASSYGGQGSETQYF
TRBJ2-2 . medium-sized TRBV6-1 TGTGCCAGTCGGGACGGGGAGCTGTTTTTT CASRDGELFF
TRBJ2-6 . . TRBV20-1 TGCAGTGCTAGAGGACTAGGCAGATCTGGGGCCAACGTCCTGACTTTC CSARGLGRSGANVLTF
TRBJ1-5 . many TRBV28 TGTGCCAGCAGCCAGCAGGGCTATAGCAATCAGCCCCAGCATTTT CASSQQGYSNQPQHF
TRBJ2-2 . many TRBV5-1 TGCGCCAGCAGCTTGGCGGGGAAGGGAGGCACCGGGGAGCTGTTTTTT CASSLAGKGGTGELFF
TRBJ1-1 . many TRBV2 TGTGCCAGCAGTGAGGACAGCGAGACTGAAGCTTTCTTT CASSEDSETEAFF
TRBJ2-7 TRBD1 many TRBV5-1 TGCGCCAGCAGCGGGACAGGGTACGGATACGAGCAGTACTTC CASSGTGYGYEQYF
TRBJ2-2 TRBD2 many TRBV19 TGTGCCAGTAGTATCGAGCGGGGCATCACCCCCGCTGATGTAGCGCATACGAACACCGGGGAGCTGTTTTTT CASSIERGITPADVAHTNTGELFF
TRBJ1-2 . many TRBV6-5 TGTGCCAGCAGTTTCGCGGGGAGCTATGGCTACACCTTC CASSFAGSYGYTF
TRBJ2-3 . . TRBV2 TGTGCCACCCAAGAGACGGGAGGCACAGATACGCAGTATTTT CATQETGGTDTQYF
TRBJ2-1 TRBD2 many TRBV4-2 TGTGCCAGCAGCCAGGCTAGCGGGAGGGATGAGCAGTTCTTC CASSQASGRDEQFF
TRBJ2-5 TRBD2 few TRBV25-1 TGTGCCAGCAGCCGACTAGCCCAGGAGACCCAGTACTTC CASSRLAQETQYF
TRBJ1-1 TRBD1 many TRBV7-8 TGTGCCAGCAGCCTCATACCTCTGGGACAGGCGGGGACTGAAGCTTTCTTT CASSLIPLGQAGTEAFF
TRBJ1-4 . few TRBV7-6 TGTGCCAGCAGCTTAAGGGCAGGGGATGAAAAACTGTTTTTT CASSLRAGDEKLFF
TRBJ2-7 . few TRBV19 TGTGCCAGTAGTCAACAAAACACTGTAGGTTACGAGCAGTACTTC CASSQQNTVGYEQYF